One and the same sample provided the 12 T cell receptor beta chains below, sequenced in a study of blood T cell repertoires in COVID-19. Clones were read by immunoSEQ multiplex PCR, and TCRdb kept only the in-frame ones, dropping some. The table lists approximately 190,000 clones, approximately 81% of them singletons, with approximately 19% in the top ten. Material: peripheral blood. These receptors came from a human donor in a cohort sampled during active COVID-19.

The chain's CDR3 is CASSSGANEKLFF. The CDR3 DNA reads as TGTGCCAGTTCGTCGGGGGCTAATGAAAAACTGTTTTTT. The rearrangement uses TRBV19 and TRBJ1-4, with D perhaps matching TRBD1 (5 bases). Trimming shortened V by 8 bases and J by 3 bases, and 10 bases separated the two germline ends. Germline CDR1 LNHDA, CDR2 SQIVND (reference sequence). CDR3 length equals 13 residues.

The genes are TRBV27 and TRBJ1-4, with D maybe TRBD1 (5 bases). From germline, CDR1 is MNHEY and CDR2 SMNVEV (reference sequence). The germline V and J ends were trimmed by 3 bases and 4 bases, with 9 bases remaining between them. There are 14 residues in the CDR3. The CDR3, as DNA: TGTGCCAGCAGTTTTAGACAGTATAATGAAAAACTGTTTTTT. Protein sequence: CASSFRQYNEKLFF.

This clone has a single count. The J gene is TRBJ2-3, the V gene TRBV3-1 (or the pseudogene TRBV3-2); 9 bases are a match to TRBD2. The CDR3 spans 14 residues. V lost 5 bases and J lost 6; bases outside the gene matches: 6. Germline CDR1 LGHDT, CDR2 YNNKEL (reference sequence). CDR3 sequence reads: CASSLAGVGDTQYF. CDR3 bases: TGTGCCAGCAGCTTAGCGGGAGTTGGGGATACGCAGTATTTT.

This clone turned up a few times. The V and J genes are TRBV28 and TRBJ2-1, with 11 bases identical to TRBD1. V was pared by 7 bases and J by 0 bases, with 8 bases of the junction left unmatched. Germline V gene lookup returns CDR1 MDHEN and CDR2 SYDVKM. The CDR3 runs to 17 residues. CDR3: CASTGQGASYSYNEQFF. The DNA for the CDR3 is TGTGCCAGCACTGGACAGGGGGCCTCATACTCCTACAATGAGCAGTTCTTC.

The sample holds a few counts of this clone. The genes are TRBV9 and TRBJ2-2; 10 nucleotides align to TRBD2. Per the germline V gene, CDR1 is SGDLS and CDR2 is YYNGEE. The CDR3 has 17 residues. After removal of 1 base from V and 4 bases from J, the junction contained 7 bases not matched to a gene. This CDR3 reads CASSVQAGGPGTGELFF. In nucleotides, the CDR3 is TGTGCCAGCAGCGTACAAGCGGGAGGGCCTGGCACCGGGGAGCTGTTTTTT.

The chain has TRBV5-1 and TRBJ2-5, with 12 bases aligning to TRBD2. Germline CDR1 and CDR2: SGHRS and YFSETQ. CDR3 length equals 14 residues. The V segment lost 3 bases and the J segment 4 bases; nucleotides outside the gene matches: 1. CDR3 protein: CASSSLAGGETQYF. In DNA form, the CDR3 reads TGCGCCAGCAGCTCACTAGCGGGGGGAGAGACCCAGTACTTC.

For the CDR3, the DNA is TGTGCCAGCAGTGTTCCGCGGGGACCGAAGATCTTTGGGGACTACAATGAGCAGTTCTTC. Translating it yields CASSVPRGPKIFGDYNEQFF. The V and J genes are TRBV6-1 and TRBJ2-1; tentatively, D is TRBD2 (6 bases). CDR1 is MNHNS, CDR2 SASEGT, per germline. The V end was cut by 4 bases, the J end by 3 bases, with 28 bases between. The CDR3 consists of 20 residues.

This chain uses TRBV11-2 with TRBJ2-7; TRBD1 aligns across 10 bases. The germline CDR1 and CDR2 sequences are SGHAT and FQNNGV. The CDR3 is made up of 13 amino acids. V gave up 9 bases and J gave up 6 bases; unmatched junction bases: 8. The CDR3 reads CASLRDRGREQYF. DNA for the CDR3: TGTGCCAGTCTCCGGGACAGGGGTCGCGAGCAGTACTTC. Full variable domain (outside the CDR3, taken from reference TRBV11-2 and TRBJ2-7): EAGVAQSPRYKIIEKRQSVAFWCNPISGHATLYWYQQILGQGPKLLIQFQNNGVVDDSQLPKDRFSAERLKGVDSTLKIQPAKLEDSAVYLCASLRDRGREQYFGPGTRLTVT.

This clone has a handful of counts. V usage is TRBV2 and J usage is TRBJ2-5; D possibly corresponds to TRBD2 (7 bases). The CDR3 has 16 amino acids. V was cut by 1 base and J by 0 bases, with 12 bases left in between. The V gene's germline CDR1 is SNHLY and CDR2 FYNNEI. CDR3 region: CASSEGRGANQETQYF. The CDR3 bases are TGTGCCAGCAGTGAAGGTCGGGGGGCGAACCAAGAGACCCAGTACTTC.

For the CDR3, the DNA is TGTGCCAGCAGGGAACAGGGGACAGGGGAGGGCTACACCTTC. Amino acids: CASREQGTGEGYTF. This chain links TRBV25-1 with TRBJ1-2; TRBD1 aligns across 10 bases. V was pared by 6 bases and J by 8 bases, with 9 bases of the junction left unmatched. The CDR3 totals 14 residues. Germline V lookup: CDR1 MGHDK, CDR2 SYGVNS.

V and J are TRBV6-5 and TRBJ2-5; the match to TRBD1 covers 8 bases. The ends lost 6 bases at V and 2 bases at J; junction bases unmatched: 8. The germline CDR1 and CDR2 sequences are MNHEY and SVGAGI. CDR3 length equals 15 residues. This CDR3 reads CASRAGGARQETQYF. The CDR3 region has the DNA TGTGCCAGCAGGGCAGGGGGCGCGCGACAAGAGACCCAGTACTTC.

The chain is built from TRBV27 and TRBJ1-6, with D perhaps TRBD1 (6 bases). CDR1 is MNHEY and CDR2 is SMNVEV in the germline V gene (reference sequence). This CDR3 region has 13 residues. V was pared by 5 bases and J by 4 bases, with 6 bases between. DNA for the CDR3: TGTGCCAGCAGTAGGGGGTATAATTCACCCCTCCACTTT. It yields the protein CASSRGYNSPLHF.